Listed here is a single T cell receptor (beta chain). Taking its sample share into account, this clone is large (0.1 to 1%). It has no known antigen specificity. Base qualities were left out, and no much larger clone turns up one base away. The data originate from a study of blood T cell repertoires in COVID-19 (dated by TCRdb to the early 2020s). The study in broad terms: Collaborator samples came from the United States, Italy and Spain and covered acute and convalescent phases of COVID-19. The prospective study material was composed of cDNA or gDNA derived from T cells, B-cell-depleted T cells, or PBMCs. Subjects who had been exposed to COVID-19, were actively infected with it, or had recovered from it provided the deeply sampled blood TCRbeta repertoires that made up the dataset. The repertoires were made available in a free public database intended to serve as a resource for research on the immune response to SARS-CoV-2. The samples were drawn from two sources: the first 160 participants of the ongoing ImmuneRACE study, and 1,000 to 1,500 subjects contributed by 6 global collaborators. The sample metadata nearly always contained a de-identified subject ID, COVID-19 status, age in years and sex. Where HLA class I and class II types were available, the types were taken from metadata supplied by the sample provider, not from assay-based typing. Overall results and qualifications from the work: How much clinical and demographic metadata was included differed by source and by participant, and the metadata was provided uncurated.

TCRbeta CDR3 regions were amplified from genomic DNA by means of the immunoSEQ Assay, a bias-controlled multiplex PCR. From the authors' description of their analysis: Nucleated cell counts per sample were estimated from amplification of reference gene primers within the assay. To quantify the absolute abundance of each unique TCRbeta CDR3 rearrangement, sequence reads were collapsed and filtered. For each sample, productive Simpson clonality was calculated as the square root of Simpson's diversity index over productive rearrangements. TCRdb limited this immuneACCESS table to in-frame rearrangements with V and J called. A share of clones is missing; checked studies link under half to unresolved V genes, and the rest is unexplained. V and J calls and clone size are those listed in that table; D and trimming were worked out from the DNA. The sample records fewer than 30,000 clones, 70% to 90% of which are singletons. Approximately 30% of the sample goes to the ten largest clones.

CDR1 and CDR2, looked up from the germline V gene, are SNHLY and FYNNEI. Between the V and J ends, shortened by 9 bases and 5 bases respectively, the junction contains 16 bases. Measured from the cysteine to the phenylalanine, the CDR3 is 13 residues long. Only CDR3 DNA is held: 39 bases, read in frame from base 1. In Seattle, one collaborating source enrolled patients while the infection was active and tracked those patients longitudinally over the course of disease. Whole blood was collected in K2EDTA tubes by collaborating institutions according to the institutions' own protocols. Collaborator samples were shipped for TCRbeta analysis as frozen whole blood, isolated PBMCs, or DNA extracted from either sample type.

This sequence originates from a woman aged 80 or over with COVID-19, enrolled during active disease. The V and J segments used are TRBV2 and TRBJ1-1; matching of 5 bases hints at TRBD1 as the D gene. The specimen sequenced was peripheral blood. The CDR3 protein: CARTGAGGTEAFF. The DNA reads TGTGCCAGAACCGGGGCGGGAGGAACTGAAGCTTTCTTT.